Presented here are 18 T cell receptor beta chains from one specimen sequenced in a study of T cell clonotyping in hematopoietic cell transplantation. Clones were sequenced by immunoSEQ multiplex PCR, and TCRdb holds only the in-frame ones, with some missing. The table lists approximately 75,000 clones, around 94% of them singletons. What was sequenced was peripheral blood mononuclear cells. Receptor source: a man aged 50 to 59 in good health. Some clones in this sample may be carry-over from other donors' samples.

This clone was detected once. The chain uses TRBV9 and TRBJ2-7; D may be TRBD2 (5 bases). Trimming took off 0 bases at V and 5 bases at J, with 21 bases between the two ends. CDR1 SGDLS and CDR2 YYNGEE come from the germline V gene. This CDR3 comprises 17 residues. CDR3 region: CASSVAERVLRGDEQYF. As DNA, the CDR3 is TGTGCCAGCAGCGTAGCTGAAAGGGTCCTCCGGGGTGACGAGCAGTACTTC.

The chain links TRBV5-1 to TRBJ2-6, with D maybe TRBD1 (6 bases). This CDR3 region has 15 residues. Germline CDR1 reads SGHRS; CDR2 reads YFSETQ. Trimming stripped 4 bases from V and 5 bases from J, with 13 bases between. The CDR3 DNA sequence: TGCGCCAGCAGCGAACAGGGCCTTCGGGCCAACGTCCTGACTTTC. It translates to CASSEQGLRANVLTF.

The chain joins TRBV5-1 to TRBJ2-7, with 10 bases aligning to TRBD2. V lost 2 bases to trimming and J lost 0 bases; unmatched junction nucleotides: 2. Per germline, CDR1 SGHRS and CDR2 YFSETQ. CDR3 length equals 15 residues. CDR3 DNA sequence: TGCGCCAGCAGCTTACTAGCGGGGACCTCCTACGAGCAGTACTTC. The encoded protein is CASSLLAGTSYEQYF.

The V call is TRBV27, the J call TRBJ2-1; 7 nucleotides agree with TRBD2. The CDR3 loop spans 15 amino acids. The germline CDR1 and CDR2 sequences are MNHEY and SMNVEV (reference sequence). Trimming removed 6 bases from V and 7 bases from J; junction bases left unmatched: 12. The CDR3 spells CASSGRTQAGNEQFF. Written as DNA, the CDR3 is TGTGCCAGCAGCGGGAGGACTCAAGCCGGGAATGAGCAGTTCTTC.

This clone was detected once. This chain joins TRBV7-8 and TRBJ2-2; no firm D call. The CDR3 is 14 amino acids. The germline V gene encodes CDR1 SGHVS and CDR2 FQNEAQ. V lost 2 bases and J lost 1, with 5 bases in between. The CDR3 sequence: CASSLLENTGELFF. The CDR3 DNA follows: TGTGCCAGCAGCTTATTGGAGAACACCGGGGAGCTGTTTTTT.

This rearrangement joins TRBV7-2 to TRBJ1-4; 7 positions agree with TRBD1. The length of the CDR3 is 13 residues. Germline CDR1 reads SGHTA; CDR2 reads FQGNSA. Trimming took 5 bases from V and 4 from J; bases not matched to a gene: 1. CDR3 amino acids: CASSTGVNEKLFF. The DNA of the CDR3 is TGTGCCAGCAGCACAGGGGTTAATGAAAAACTGTTTTTT.

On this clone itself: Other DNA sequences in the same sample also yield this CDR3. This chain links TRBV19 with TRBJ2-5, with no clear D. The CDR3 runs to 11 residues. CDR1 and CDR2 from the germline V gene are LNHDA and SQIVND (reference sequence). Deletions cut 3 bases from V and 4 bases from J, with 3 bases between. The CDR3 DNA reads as TGTGCCAGTAGTATCTCAGAGACCCAGTACTTC. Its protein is CASSISETQYF.

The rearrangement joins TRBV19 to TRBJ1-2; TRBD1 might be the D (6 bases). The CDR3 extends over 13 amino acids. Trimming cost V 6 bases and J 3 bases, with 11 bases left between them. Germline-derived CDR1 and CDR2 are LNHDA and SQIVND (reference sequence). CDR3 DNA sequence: TGTGCCAGTAGAAACAGGGCGGACTATGGCTACACCTTC. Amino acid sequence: CASRNRADYGYTF.

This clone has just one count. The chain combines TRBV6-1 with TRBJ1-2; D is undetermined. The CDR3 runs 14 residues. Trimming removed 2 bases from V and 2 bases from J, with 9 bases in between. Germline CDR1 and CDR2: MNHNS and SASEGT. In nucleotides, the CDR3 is TGTGCCAGCAGTGAACGTCAGGAGAACTATGGCTACACCTTC. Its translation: CASSERQENYGYTF.

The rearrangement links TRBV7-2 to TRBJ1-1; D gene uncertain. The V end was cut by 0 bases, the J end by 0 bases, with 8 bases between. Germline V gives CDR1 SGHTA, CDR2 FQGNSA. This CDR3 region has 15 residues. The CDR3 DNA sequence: TGTGCCAGCAGCTTAGCCCTGGGTATGAACACTGAAGCTTTCTTT. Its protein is CASSLALGMNTEAFF.

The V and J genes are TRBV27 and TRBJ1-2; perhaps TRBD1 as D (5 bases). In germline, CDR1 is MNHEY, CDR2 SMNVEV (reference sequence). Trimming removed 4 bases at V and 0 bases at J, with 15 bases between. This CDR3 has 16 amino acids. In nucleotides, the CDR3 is TGTGCCAGCAGTTCCATGGGCAGGGACTCTAACTATGGCTACACCTTC. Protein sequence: CASSSMGRDSNYGYTF.

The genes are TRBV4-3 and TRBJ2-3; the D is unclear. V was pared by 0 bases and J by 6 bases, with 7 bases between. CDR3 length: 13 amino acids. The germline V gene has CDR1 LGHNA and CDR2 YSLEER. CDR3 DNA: TGCGCCAGCAGCCAAGAATCCTGGGATACGCAGTATTTT. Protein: CASSQESWDTQYF.

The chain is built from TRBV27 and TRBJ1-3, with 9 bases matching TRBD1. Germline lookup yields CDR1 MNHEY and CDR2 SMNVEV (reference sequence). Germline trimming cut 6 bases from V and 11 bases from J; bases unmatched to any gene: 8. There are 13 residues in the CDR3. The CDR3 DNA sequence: TGTGCCAGCAGCCCCGGACAGGGGACCTCCATATATTTT. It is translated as CASSPGQGTSIYF.

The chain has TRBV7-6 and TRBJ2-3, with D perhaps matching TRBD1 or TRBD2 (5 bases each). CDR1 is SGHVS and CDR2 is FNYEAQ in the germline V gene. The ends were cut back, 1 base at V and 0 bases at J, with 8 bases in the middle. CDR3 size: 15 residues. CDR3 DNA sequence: TGTGCCAGCAGCTTAGGGGACGGTAGCACAGATACGCAGTATTTT. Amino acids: CASSLGDGSTDTQYF.

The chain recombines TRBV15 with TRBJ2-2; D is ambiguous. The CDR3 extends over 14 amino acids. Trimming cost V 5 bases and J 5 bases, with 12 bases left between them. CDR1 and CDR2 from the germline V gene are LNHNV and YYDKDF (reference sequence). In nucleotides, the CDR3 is TGTGCCACCAGCTGGCGACACGAAACCGGGGAGCTGTTTTTT. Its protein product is CATSWRHETGELFF. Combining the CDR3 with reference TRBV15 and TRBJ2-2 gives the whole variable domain DAMVIQNPRYQVTQFGKPVTLSCSQTLNHNVMYWYQQKSSQAPKLLFHYYDKDFNNEADTPDNFQSRRPNTSFCFLDIRSPGLGDTAMYLCATSWRHETGELFFGEGSRLTVL.

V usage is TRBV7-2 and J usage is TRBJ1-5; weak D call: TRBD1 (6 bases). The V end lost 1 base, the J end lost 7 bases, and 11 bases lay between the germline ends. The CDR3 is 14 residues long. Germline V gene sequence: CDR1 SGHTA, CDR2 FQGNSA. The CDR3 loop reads CASSLVQGGQPQHF. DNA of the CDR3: TGTGCCAGCAGCTTAGTACAGGGAGGACAGCCCCAGCATTTT.

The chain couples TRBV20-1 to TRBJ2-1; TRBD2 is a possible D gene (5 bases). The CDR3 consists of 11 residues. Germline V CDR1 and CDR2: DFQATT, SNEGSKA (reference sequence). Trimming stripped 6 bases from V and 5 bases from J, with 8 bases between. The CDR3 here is CSAGLHNEQFF. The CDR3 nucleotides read TGCAGTGCAGGACTTCACAATGAGCAGTTCTTC.

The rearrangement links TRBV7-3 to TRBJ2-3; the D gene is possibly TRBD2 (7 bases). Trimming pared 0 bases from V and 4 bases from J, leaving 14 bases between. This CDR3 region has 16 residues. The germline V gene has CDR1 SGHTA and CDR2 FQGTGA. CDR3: CASSLTVAGAPDTQYF. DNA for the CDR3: TGTGCCAGCAGCTTAACGGTGGCGGGGGCCCCAGATACGCAGTATTTT. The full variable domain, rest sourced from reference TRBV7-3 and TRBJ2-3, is GAGVSQTPSNKVTEKGKYVELRCDPISGHTALYWYRQSLGQGPEFLIYFQGTGAADDSGLPNDRFFAVRPEGSVSTLKIQRTERGDSAVYLCASSLTVAGAPDTQYFGPGTRLTVL.